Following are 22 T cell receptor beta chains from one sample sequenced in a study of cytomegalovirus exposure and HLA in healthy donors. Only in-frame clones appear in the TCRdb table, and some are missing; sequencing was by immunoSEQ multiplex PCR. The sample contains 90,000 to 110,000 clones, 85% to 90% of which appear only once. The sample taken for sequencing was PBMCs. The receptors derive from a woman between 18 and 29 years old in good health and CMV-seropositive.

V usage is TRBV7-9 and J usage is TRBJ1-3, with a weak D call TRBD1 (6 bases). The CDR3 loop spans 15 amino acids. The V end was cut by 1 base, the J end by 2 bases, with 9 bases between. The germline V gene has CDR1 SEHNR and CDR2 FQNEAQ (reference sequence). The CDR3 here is CASSLEGGPGNTIYF. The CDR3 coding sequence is TGTGCCAGCAGCTTAGAGGGGGGGCCTGGAAACACCATATATTTT.

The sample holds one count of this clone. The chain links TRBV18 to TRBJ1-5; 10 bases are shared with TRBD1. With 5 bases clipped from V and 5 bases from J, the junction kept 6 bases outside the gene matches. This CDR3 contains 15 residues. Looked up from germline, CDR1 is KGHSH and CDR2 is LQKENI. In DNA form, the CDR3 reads TGTGCCAGCTCAACGGGACAGGGGAACCATCAGCCCCAGCATTTT. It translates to CASSTGQGNHQPQHF.

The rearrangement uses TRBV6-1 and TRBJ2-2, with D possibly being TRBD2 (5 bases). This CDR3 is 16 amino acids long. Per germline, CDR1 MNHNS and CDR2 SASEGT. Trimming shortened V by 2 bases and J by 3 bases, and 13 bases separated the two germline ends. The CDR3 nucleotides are TGTGCCAGCAGTGAATTGGCGGGTGGGGACACCGGGGAGCTGTTTTTT. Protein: CASSELAGGDTGELFF.

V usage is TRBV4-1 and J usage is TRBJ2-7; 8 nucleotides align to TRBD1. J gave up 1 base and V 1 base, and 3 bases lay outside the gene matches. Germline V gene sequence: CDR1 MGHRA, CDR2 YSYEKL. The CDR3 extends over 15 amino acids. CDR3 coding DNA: TGCGCCAGCAGCCAAGGGACAGGGACGTCCTACGAGCAGTACTTC. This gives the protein CASSQGTGTSYEQYF.

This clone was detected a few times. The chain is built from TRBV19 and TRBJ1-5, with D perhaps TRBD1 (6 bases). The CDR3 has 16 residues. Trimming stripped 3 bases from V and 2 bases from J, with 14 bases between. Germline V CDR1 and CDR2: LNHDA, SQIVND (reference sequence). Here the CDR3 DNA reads TGTGCCAGTAGTATTTCCCGGGGGGCTGGCAATCAGCCCCAGCATTTT. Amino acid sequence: CASSISRGAGNQPQHF.

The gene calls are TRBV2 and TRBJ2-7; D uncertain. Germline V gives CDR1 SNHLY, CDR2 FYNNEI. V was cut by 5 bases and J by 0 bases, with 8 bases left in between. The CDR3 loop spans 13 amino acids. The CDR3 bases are TGTGCCAGCAGTAGAACAGTCTCCTACGAGCAGTACTTC. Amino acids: CASSRTVSYEQYF.

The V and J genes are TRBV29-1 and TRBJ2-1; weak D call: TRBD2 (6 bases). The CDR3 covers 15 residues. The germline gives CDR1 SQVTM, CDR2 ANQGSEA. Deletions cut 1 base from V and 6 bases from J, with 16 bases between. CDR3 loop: CSVEGEEGPPNEQFF. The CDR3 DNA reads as TGCAGCGTTGAAGGCGAGGAGGGTCCTCCCAATGAGCAGTTCTTC.

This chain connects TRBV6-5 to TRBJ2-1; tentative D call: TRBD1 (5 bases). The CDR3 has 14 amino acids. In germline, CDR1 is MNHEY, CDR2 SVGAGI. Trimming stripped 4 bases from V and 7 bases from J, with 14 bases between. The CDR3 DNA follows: TGTGCCAGCAGTTCCATCTCCAGGGTAAATGAGCAGTTCTTC. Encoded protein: CASSSISRVNEQFF.

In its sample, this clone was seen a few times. CDR3 sequence: CASRRQGRPGELFF. The CDR3 bases are TGCGCCAGCAGGAGGCAGGGTAGGCCCGGGGAGCTGTTTTTT. The chain employs TRBV4-1 and TRBJ2-2, with a weak D call TRBD1 (5 bases). This CDR3 is 14 amino acids long. Per germline, CDR1 MGHRA and CDR2 YSYEKL. The V end lost 6 bases, the J end lost 6 bases, and 14 bases lay between the germline ends.

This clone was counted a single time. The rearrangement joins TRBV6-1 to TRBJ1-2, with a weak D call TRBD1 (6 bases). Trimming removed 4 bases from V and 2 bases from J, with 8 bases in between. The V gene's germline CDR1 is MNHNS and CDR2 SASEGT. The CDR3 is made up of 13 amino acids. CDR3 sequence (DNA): TGTGCCAGCAGTGCTGGACAGAACTATGGCTACACCTTC. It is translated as CASSAGQNYGYTF.

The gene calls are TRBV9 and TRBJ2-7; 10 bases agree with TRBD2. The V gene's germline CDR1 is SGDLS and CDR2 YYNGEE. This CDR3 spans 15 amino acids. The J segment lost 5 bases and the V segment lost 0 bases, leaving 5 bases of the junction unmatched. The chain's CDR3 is CASSVGASGGDEQYF. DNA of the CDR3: TGTGCCAGCAGCGTAGGGGCTAGCGGGGGCGACGAGCAGTACTTC.

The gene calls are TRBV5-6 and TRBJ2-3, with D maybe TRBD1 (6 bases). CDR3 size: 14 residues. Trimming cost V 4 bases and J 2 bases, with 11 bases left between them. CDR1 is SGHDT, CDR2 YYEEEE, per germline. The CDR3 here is CASSVQGVTDTQYF. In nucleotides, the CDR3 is TGTGCCAGCAGCGTACAGGGAGTCACAGATACGCAGTATTTT.

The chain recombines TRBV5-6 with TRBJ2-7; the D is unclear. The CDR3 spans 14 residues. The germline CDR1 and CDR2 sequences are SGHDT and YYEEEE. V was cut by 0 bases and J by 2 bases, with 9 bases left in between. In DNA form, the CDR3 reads TGTGCCAGCAGCTTGGGACAAGACCCCTACGAGCAGTACTTC. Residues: CASSLGQDPYEQYF.

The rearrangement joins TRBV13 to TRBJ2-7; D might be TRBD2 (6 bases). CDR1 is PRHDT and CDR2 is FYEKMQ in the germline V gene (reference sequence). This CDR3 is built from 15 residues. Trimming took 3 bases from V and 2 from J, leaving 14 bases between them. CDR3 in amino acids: CASSLEGRGTYEQYF. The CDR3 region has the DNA TGTGCCAGCAGCTTGGAGGGAAGGGGTACCTACGAGCAGTACTTC.

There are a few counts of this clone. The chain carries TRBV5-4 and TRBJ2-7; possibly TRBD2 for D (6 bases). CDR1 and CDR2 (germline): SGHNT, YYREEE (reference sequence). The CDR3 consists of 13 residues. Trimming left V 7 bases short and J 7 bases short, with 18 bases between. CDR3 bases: TGTGCCAGCGGTCTAGGAGGGAAGGGGGAGCAGTACTTC. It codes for CASGLGGKGEQYF.

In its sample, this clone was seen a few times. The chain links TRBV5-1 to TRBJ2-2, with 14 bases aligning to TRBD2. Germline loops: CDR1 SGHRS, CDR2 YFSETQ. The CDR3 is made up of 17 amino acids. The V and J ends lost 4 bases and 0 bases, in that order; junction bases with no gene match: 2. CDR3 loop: CASSPGLAGANTGELFF. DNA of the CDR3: TGCGCCAGCAGCCCGGGACTAGCGGGAGCGAACACCGGGGAGCTGTTTTTT.

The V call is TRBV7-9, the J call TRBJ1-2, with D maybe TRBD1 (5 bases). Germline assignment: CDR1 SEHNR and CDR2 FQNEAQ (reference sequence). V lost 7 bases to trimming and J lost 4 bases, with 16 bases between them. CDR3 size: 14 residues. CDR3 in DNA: TGTGCCAGCATCCCCGGGGGAGACGGCTATGGCTACACCTTC. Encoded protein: CASIPGGDGYGYTF.

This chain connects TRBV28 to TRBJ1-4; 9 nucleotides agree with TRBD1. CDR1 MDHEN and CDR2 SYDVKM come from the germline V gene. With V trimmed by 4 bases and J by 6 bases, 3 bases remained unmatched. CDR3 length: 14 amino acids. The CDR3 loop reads CASSSGTGYEKLFF. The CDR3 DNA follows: TGTGCCAGCAGTTCCGGGACAGGGTATGAAAAACTGTTTTTT.

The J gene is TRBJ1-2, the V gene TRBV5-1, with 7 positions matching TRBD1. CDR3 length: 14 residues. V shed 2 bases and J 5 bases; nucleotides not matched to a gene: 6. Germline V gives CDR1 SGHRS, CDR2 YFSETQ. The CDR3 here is CASSLGGGVYGYTF. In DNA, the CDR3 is TGCGCCAGCAGCTTAGGGGGCGGGGTGTATGGCTACACCTTC.

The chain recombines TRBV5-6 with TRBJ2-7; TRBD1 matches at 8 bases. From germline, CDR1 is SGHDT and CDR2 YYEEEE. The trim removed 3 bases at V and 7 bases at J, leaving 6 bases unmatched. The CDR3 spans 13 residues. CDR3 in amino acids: CASSYGTGQEQYF. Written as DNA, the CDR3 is TGTGCCAGCAGCTATGGGACAGGTCAAGAGCAGTACTTC.

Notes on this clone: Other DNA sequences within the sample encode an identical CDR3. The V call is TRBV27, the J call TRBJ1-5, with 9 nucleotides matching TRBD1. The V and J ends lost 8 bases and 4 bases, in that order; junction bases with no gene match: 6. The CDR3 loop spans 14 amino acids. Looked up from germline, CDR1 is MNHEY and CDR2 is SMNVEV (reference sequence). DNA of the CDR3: TGTGCCAGCTCCTCCGGGACAGGGAATCAGCCCCAGCATTTT. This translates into CASSSGTGNQPQHF.

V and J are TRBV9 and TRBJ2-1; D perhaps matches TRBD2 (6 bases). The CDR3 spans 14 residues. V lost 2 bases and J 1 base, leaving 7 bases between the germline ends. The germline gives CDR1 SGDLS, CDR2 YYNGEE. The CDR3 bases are TGTGCCAGCAGCGTTGGGACTTCCTACAATGAGCAGTTCTTC. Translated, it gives CASSVGTSYNEQFF.